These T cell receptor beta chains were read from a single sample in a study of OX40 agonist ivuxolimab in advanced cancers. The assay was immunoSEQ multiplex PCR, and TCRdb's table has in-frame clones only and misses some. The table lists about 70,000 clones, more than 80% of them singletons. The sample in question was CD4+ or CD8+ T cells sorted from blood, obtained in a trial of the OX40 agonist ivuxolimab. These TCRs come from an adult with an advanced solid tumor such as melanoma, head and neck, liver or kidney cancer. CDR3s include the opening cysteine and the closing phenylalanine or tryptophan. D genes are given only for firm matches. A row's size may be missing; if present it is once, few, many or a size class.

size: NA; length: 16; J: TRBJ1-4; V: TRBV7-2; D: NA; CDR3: CASSSFHRGESEKLFF; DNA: TGTGCCAGCAGCTCGTTCCATCGGGGCGAAAGTGAAAAACTGTTTTTT
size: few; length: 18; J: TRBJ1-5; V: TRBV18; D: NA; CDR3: CASSETAPGFTLPQPQHF; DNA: TGTGCCAGCTCAGAAACCGCGCCGGGCTTTACCCTCCCTCAGCCCCAGCATTTT
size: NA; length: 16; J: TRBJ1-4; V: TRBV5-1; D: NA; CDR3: CASSSQPTETNEKLFF; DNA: TGCGCCAGCAGCTCCCAACCGACGGAAACTAATGAAAAACTGTTTTTT
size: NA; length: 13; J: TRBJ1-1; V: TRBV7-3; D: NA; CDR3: CASSWGRNTEAFF; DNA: TGTGCCAGCAGCTGGGGGAGGAACACTGAAGCTTTCTTT
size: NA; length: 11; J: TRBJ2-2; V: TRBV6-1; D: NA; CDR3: CASIRTGELFF; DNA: TGTGCCAGCATCCGCACCGGGGAGCTGTTTTTT
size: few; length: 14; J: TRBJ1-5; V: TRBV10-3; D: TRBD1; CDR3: CAISTSGGDQPQHF; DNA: TGTGCCATCAGTACCTCAGGGGGGGACCAGCCCCAGCATTTT
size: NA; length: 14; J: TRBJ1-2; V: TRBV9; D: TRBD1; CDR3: CASSPAGQAYGYTF; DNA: TGTGCCAGCAGCCCCGCGGGACAGGCATATGGCTACACCTTC
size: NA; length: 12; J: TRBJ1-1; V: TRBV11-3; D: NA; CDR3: CASSSMGTEAFF; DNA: TGTGCCAGCAGCTCAATGGGCACTGAAGCTTTCTTT
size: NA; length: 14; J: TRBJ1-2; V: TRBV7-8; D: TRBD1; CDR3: CASSLEPGGFGYTF; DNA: TGTGCCAGCAGCTTAGAGCCAGGGGGCTTTGGCTACACCTTC
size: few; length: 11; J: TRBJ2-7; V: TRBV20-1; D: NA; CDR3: CSADDWDEQYF; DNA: TGCAGTGCCGATGATTGGGACGAGCAGTACTTC
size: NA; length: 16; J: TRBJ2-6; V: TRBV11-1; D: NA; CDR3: CASSLGLSSGANVLTF; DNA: TGTGCCAGCAGCTTGGGACTTAGCTCTGGGGCCAACGTCCTGACTTTC
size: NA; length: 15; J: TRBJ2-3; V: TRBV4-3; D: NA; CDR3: CASSQDAVKGDTQYF; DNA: TGCGCCAGCAGCCAAGACGCGGTCAAGGGAGATACGCAGTATTTT
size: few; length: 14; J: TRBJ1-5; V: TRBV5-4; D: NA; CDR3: CASSLGGLGQPQHF; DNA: TGTGCCAGCAGCTTGGGAGGGTTAGGCCAGCCCCAGCATTTT
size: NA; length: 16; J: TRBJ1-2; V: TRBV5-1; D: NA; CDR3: CASSPTRGARDGGYTF; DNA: TGCGCCAGCAGCCCTACCCGGGGGGCCCGCGATGGGGGCTACACCTTC
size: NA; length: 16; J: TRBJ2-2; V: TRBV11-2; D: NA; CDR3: CASSSHVRANTGELFF; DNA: TGTGCCAGCAGCTCCCATGTGAGGGCGAACACCGGGGAGCTGTTTTTT
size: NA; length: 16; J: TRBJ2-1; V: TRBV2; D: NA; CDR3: CASSDDSGVRGSEQFF; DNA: TGTGCCAGCAGCGATGACAGTGGGGTCAGGGGATCTGAGCAGTTCTTC
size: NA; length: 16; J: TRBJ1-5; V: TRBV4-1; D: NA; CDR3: CASSLDVGGLNQPQHF; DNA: TGCGCCAGCAGTCTAGATGTGGGGGGGTTAAATCAGCCCCAGCATTTT
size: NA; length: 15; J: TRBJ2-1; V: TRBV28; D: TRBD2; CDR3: CASREGLVSYNEQFF; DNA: TGTGCCAGCAGGGAGGGACTAGTGTCCTACAATGAGCAGTTCTTC
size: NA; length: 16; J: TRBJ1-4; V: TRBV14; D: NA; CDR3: CASSPLASATNEKLFF; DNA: TGTGCCAGCAGCCCCTTGGCCTCTGCAACTAATGAAAAACTGTTTTTT
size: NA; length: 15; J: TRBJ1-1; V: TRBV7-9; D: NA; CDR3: CASSLDGRRDTEAFF; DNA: TGTGCCAGCAGCTTAGATGGACGGCGGGACACTGAAGCTTTCTTT